Listed below are T cell receptor beta chains from one sample, sequenced in a study of shared clonotypes between healthy human individuals. Repertoires were generated with immunoSEQ multiplex PCR, while TCRdb's copy carries only in-frame clones and drops some. The table lists just over 2,000,000 clones, roughly 94% of them singletons. Sequences were obtained from naive CD4+ T cells sorted from blood. All receptors come from a man younger than 35 in good health. Both conserved end residues are trimmed from each CDR3.

v_gene	j_gene	CDR3aa
TRBV5-1	TRBJ2-1	ASSLAFGSGVNGEQF
TRBV5-5	TRBJ1-1	ASSRTGVDTEAF
TRBV9	TRBJ1-4	ASSVDGQWEKLF
TRBV20-1	TRBJ2-1	SLTGKDEQF
TRBV11-2	TRBJ2-1	ASSPPSGNEQF
TRBV10-3	TRBJ1-2	AISESEPTGVYGYT
TRBV7-4	TRBJ1-1	ASSLGSLRGRLRGTEAF
TRBV4-3	TRBJ1-2	ASSRELGQRYGYT
TRBV7-2	TRBJ2-1	ASSPLAGVSVQF
TRBV6-6	TRBJ1-5	ASSYAGRGNQPQH
TRBV18	TRBJ2-7	ASSPQGTTYEQY
TRBV18	TRBJ2-2	ASSPPVTGGTNTGELF
TRBV6-1	TRBJ2-3	ASRRNPSTDTQY
TRBV7-9	TRBJ2-7	ASSLGYTPYEQY
TRBV5-6	TRBJ2-3	ASSLEATTTDTQY
TRBV5-4	TRBJ2-2	ASSDGTSGRNTGELF
TRBV6-6	TRBJ2-2	ASSYSEIAGELF
TRBV28	TRBJ2-7	ASISGGARIEQY
TRBV5-1	TRBJ2-1	ASSSTHEQF
TRBV5-1	TRBJ2-7	ASSSIGQGRYEQY
TRBV7-2	TRBJ2-2	ASSQDGPPAELF
TRBV5-1	TRBJ2-2	ASSFGTANTGELF
TRBV6-6	TRBJ1-2	ASRYLGTDGYT
TRBV4-1	TRBJ1-1	ASSQGPLNTEAF
TRBV28	TRBJ1-5	ASSFSGQSFSNQPQH
TRBV6-6	TRBJ2-5	ASSYTQGETQY
TRBV13	TRBJ1-2	ASSLGQKTNYGYT
TRBV4-1	TRBJ1-2	ASSHWISTGGDYGYT
TRBV30	TRBJ1-5	AWSTAFSNQPQH
TRBV29-1	TRBJ2-6	SVAGSTGANVLT